This T cell receptor beta chain came from a study of cytomegalovirus exposure and HLA in healthy donors (dated 2017 in TCRdb). A note on the overall study: In an earlier analysis of about 560 of the donors, approximately 300 Gb of sequence data and approximately 100 million unique TCR beta sequences from 180 million or so T cells were reported. Donor age, sex, ethnicity and CMV serostatus were collected together with the repertoire data. A later analysis re-analyzed previously published TCR beta repertoires from 550 to 700 donors and added high-resolution HLA genotyping to study TCR occurrence patterns. Because of strong linkage in the cohort, 4 to 6 DR-DQ haplotypes were treated as single units for association and clustering. HLA typing covered class I and class II loci at four-digit resolution. The study was designed to test whether signatures of past pathogen exposure could be identified by cataloging public T cell receptors. An early release covering over 500 HLA-typed donors comprised 300 to 350 gigabases of sequencing data and around 80 million unique TCR sequences. All discovery cohort repertoires had been generated on a single sequencing platform. Besides the first cohort of around 670 subjects, a separate validation cohort made up of 95 to 150 different subjects was used. Genome-wide SNP genotypes for about 65% of the roughly 670 donors were used in a later genetic analysis, which treated that subset as a discovery cohort. In an earlier analysis of about 590 of the donors, high-throughput TCR beta sequencing was used to judge whether each TCR beta V gene segment behaved as functional or pseudogenic. Rather than drawing on any new phenotypic data, the later analysis identified candidate immune exposures from TCR beta sequences and the way those sequences occurred across donors. Among around 400 genotyped donors of the cohort, an average of about 240,000 unique TCR beta nucleotide sequences were sequenced per donor, approximately 20% of them non-productive. Using immunosequencing, the study profiled T cell repertoires from fewer than 700 subjects and related those repertoires to cytomegalovirus serostatus. The genetic ancestry cluster associated with self-reported Caucasian donors included about 84% of the 350 to 500 genotyped donors. To predict cytomegalovirus infection status, the study combined high-throughput TCR immunosequencing, statistical association of individual TCRs with disease status, and machine learning. The number of typed donors differed by locus: about 620-630 for A, B, C, DRB1 and DQB1; some 500 for DQA1; 606 for DPA1; and about 450 for DPB1. Broader findings and caveats from the paper: Cytomegalovirus status was reported to be diagnosed by the classifier with high specificity and sensitivity in both the original and validation cohorts. The authors suggested that the approach could potentially be generalized to other disease states and immunological phenotypes. Several of the top co-occurrence clusters appeared to be linked to parvovirus B19, influenza, CMV and Epstein-Barr virus, according to a later analysis. Broadly in line with IMGT annotations, most TCR beta V segments showed up in productive rearrangements about 87% or about 30% of the time in an earlier analysis of about 500 of the donors. According to a later analysis, most CMV-associated TCR beta chains appeared to be HLA-restricted, and the HLA associations seemed to be driven largely by CMV exposure. In the study, some 160 TCR beta chains were listed as associated with cytomegalovirus. A cluster of highly shared sequence variants was judged likely to be a technical artifact of the sequencing pipeline. Correlated functional status among segregating V segments might be attributable to linkage disequilibrium, but an unknown experimental factor could not be ruled out. Because counts were too low, some 16 rarely observed V segments, including chromosome 9 orphons, were excluded from the earlier analysis of 587 of the donors. V-gene and J-gene trimming of TCR beta chains was associated with a missense DCLRE1C variant in a later genetic analysis, and the association was replicated in an independent cohort. A further reported finding was that TCR beta sequences accurately predicted the HLA-A and HLA-B alleles for most subjects in the first cohort. Strong co-occurrence of HLA alleles, especially DR and DQ, made assigning TCR associations to individual alleles difficult. A later analysis associated approximately 17,000 TCR beta sequences with specific HLA alleles at a false discovery rate of 0.05. A later genetic analysis reported fewer N-insertions in productive TCRs among donors in an Asian-associated ancestry cluster than the approximately 700-donor mean. For the cohort, immune exposure information was limited to CMV serostatus. Most TCR sequences were seen in very few donors, while some public TCRs were found in many individuals. In a later analysis, HLA-associated TCR beta chains were found to be more clonally expanded and to have lower generation probabilities than equally common non-associated chains. Because the 87-base-pair reads could not distinguish some IMGT-functional V segments, including TRBV6-2 and TRBV6-3, those segments were excluded. The presence/absence analyses assumed that sequencing depth was roughly uniform across donors, and that assumption may not be true. Three of the identified cytomegalovirus-associated TCR beta chains were confirmed in vitro to be specific for cytomegalovirus antigens. This cohort had only TCR beta chains sequenced, and the lack of alpha or paired-chain data limited which features could be detected. In a later analysis, the rate of TCR association differed among HLA loci, with DRB1 alleles having the most associated TCRs and HLA-C alleles having the fewest. Because some donors lacked HLA typing at each locus, the association tests relied only on the typed subset.

Trimming takes 4 bases from V and 0 bases from J, and the germline ends sit 16 bases apart. Spanning cysteine to phenylalanine, the CDR3 consists of 16 amino acids. The kept DNA is CDR3 alone, 48 bases in frame from the first base. The germline V gene sets CDR1 to SGDLS and CDR2 to YYNGEE. The library was generated by the immunoSEQ multiplex PCR assay. For the multiplex PCR, a mixture combining 60 forward primers for TCR Vbeta segments and 13 reverse primers for TCR Jbeta segments was used. The CDR3 region of rearranged TCR beta genes was amplified from genomic DNA with a multiplex PCR assay. On the Illumina HiSeq System, the amplified TCR beta libraries were sequenced as 87-base-pair reads. The authors' analysis ran thus. A later analysis tallied tens of millions of unique TCR beta chains across the 666 repertoires, and approximately 9.9 million of those chains were shared by two or more donors. Raw reads were error-corrected and collapsed into unique sequences by a nearest-neighbor algorithm in which closely related sequences were merged to remove PCR and sequencing errors. Alignment of CDR3 sequences to IMGT reference sequences was used to assign V, D and J gene segments. For a sequence to be retained, a match of at least six nucleotides to both a V gene segment and a J gene segment was required. A rearrangement was called productive if the CDR3 had no stop codons and remained in frame with V and J, and every other rearrangement was called non-productive. Following IMGT convention, CDR3 was defined as the stretch from the second conserved V-encoded cysteine to the conserved J-encoded phenylalanine. Sequences without an unambiguous match to a single V gene segment were excluded from the earlier analysis of 587 of the donors. In an earlier analysis of 500 to 750 of the donors, V segments were called functional above 56.7% productive rearrangements and were called segregating when the between-donor standard deviation exceeded 5%. A statistical classification framework was built for diagnosing cytomegalovirus status from the catalog of TCR beta chain sequences. A later analysis assigned V and J genes by comparing TCR nucleotide sequences with IMGT/GENE-DB human TR gene sequences. The TCRdist pipeline was used in a later analysis to assign CDR3 sequences and most-parsimonious VDJ recombination scenarios. A later analysis defined each TCR beta chain by its CDR3 amino acid sequence plus V-gene family, and excluded reads lacking a unique V-gene family. A later analysis removed roughly 590 highly shared, low-generation-probability nucleotide sequences to deal with suspected cross-contamination and a sequencing artifact. In a later analysis, a clonal expansion index for each public chain was calculated from normalized within-repertoire ranks of inferred template counts. In a later analysis, generation probabilities were computed using a VDJ recombination model fitted to out-of-frame rearrangements, and the results were checked against IGoR. In a later analysis, hypergeometric tests were used to score TCR-TCR, TCR-HLA and TCR-CMV co-occurrence, with a repertoire-size bias correction applied to TCR pairs. False discovery rates were estimated in a later analysis by permuting HLA or CMV assignments 20 times. In a later analysis, co-occurring TCRs were grouped using DBSCAN, and TCRdist sequence similarity was added for clustering within HLA-allele-positive subsets. For co-occurrence clustering, repertoires with fewer than 30,000 or more than 120,000 public chains were excluded, along with roughly 5 repertoires with anomalous nucleotide sharing. The immuneACCESS repertoire file appears here via TCRdb, limited to in-frame rearrangements. These files lack a portion of the clones; in checked studies, under half of the deficit traces to unresolved V genes, and the cause of the others is not known. V, J and clone size reflect that table, while D and trimming were determined from the DNA. This sample has 60,000 to 70,000 clones in its table, and 65% to 80% of those were observed once. The ten largest clones capture roughly 17% of the sample.

Only a few counts were recorded for this clone. Its recognized antigen is unknown. Base qualities were left out, and no much larger clone turns up one base away. The cohort consisted of 650 to 700 healthy bone marrow donors. All cohort members were sampled while nominally healthy, although unrecorded immune exposures were likely present. The donor tested CMV seropositive and was one of the 289 seropositive cohort members. A peripheral blood sample was collected from each donor, and TCR beta sequencing was performed on peripheral blood mononuclear cells. The Qiagen DNeasy Blood Extraction Kit was used to extract genomic DNA from the blood cell samples.

Recombination connected TRBV9 to TRBJ1-1; the D gene identity is not certain. This TCR derives from a middle-aged man in good health and CMV-seropositive. The specimen sequenced was PBMCs. This receptor has the CDR3 CASSPKGLQVNTEAFF. The DNA sequence is TGTGCCAGCAGCCCAAAAGGACTGCAGGTGAACACTGAAGCTTTCTTT. When the CDR3 is completed using the reference TRBV9 and TRBJ1-1 genes on either side, the full variable domain is DSGVTQTPKHLITATGQRVTLRCSPRSGDLSVYWYQQSLDQGLQFLIQYYNGEERAKGNILERFSAQQFPDLHSELNLSSLELGDSALYFCASSPKGLQVNTEAFFGQGTRLTVV.